This note documents a single T cell receptor beta chain sequence. What it binds is not known. It was with a sample-barcoded 5' primer and a J-beta primer mix that a second PCR of roughly 6 to 12 cycles was run. TCRdb re-called the 5' RACE reads through MiXCR, storing one row per CDR3 protein. The repertoire consists of more than 650,000 distinct CDR3 sequences, with 50% to 65% occurring once and the leading ten covering 41%. These data are taken from a study of blood T cells in healthy people across ages. General study points: CMV infection status of these donors was not known. Among T cells, TCR beta diversity per million cells dropped roughly linearly as age rose. The study found more naive CD4+ cells and higher diversity in long-lived than aged donors.

The length of the CDR3 is 16 residues. Germline loops: CDR1 SGHTA, CDR2 FQGNSA. V was pared by 1 base and J by 6 bases, with 16 bases between. V and J are TRBV7-2 and TRBJ2-1; D not resolved. The clonotype originates from a man of 80 years or more in good health. The material sequenced was blood. The CDR3 nucleotides read TGTGCCAGCAGCTTAGGACCCAGTTTGGTCTTCAATGAGCAGTTCTTC. It translates to CASSLGPSLVFNEQFF.